This T cell receptor (beta chain) was retrieved from a study of cytomegalovirus exposure and HLA in healthy donors. A remark on this clone: Its specificity is unknown.

Whole-study findings and limits: High sensitivity and specificity were reportedly achieved when the classifier diagnosed cytomegalovirus status.

Vbeta (60) and Jbeta (13) primers were used in the PCR. Some clones are missing from TCRdb's copy, which holds only in-frame ones; the method was immunoSEQ multiplex PCR. The repertoire holds 100,000 to 150,000 clones, with 70% to 85% as singletons. This sequence originates from a man aged 50 or older in good health and CMV-seropositive. The source material was PBMCs.

The chain's CDR3 is CASSVEGARETQYF. DNA of the CDR3: TGTGCCAGCAGCGTAGAGGGGGCGCGGGAGACCCAGTACTTC. The rearrangement links TRBV9 to TRBJ2-5, with 7 bases lining up with TRBD1. CDR1 and CDR2 (germline): SGDLS, YYNGEE. This CDR3 spans 14 amino acids. The V gene end was trimmed by 0 bases and the J gene end by 5 bases; junction bases not matched to a gene: 4.